This paragraph covers one T cell receptor beta chain sequence. Its specificity is unknown. The record originates from a study of CD4 T cells in relation to SARS-CoV-2 and coronaviruses. Findings and limits, study-wide: Memory recall responses, not primary responses primed in culture, are what the assay detects. Monoreactive clones expanded significantly more to SARS-CoV-2 than crossreactive clones did.

The V and J ends lost 2 bases and 7 bases, in that order; junction bases with no gene match: 7. The CDR3 spans 16 residues. CDR1 and CDR2 from the germline V gene are SGHAT and FQNNGV. Unexposed donor CD4+ T cells date from 2011-2018, before the COVID-19 pandemic. CD4 enrichment then naive enrichment separated naive from memory CD4+ cells. Only in-frame clones appear in the TCRdb table, and some are missing; sequencing was by immunoSEQ multiplex PCR. Among under 65,000 clones, more than 80% were seen once, and the ten largest hold roughly 1.5%. Sample: memory CD4+ T cells from PBMCs. This rearrangement joins TRBV11-2 to TRBJ2-2, with TRBD2 matching over 10 bases. The origin of this receptor is a human donor in good health. The CDR3 loop reads CASSLTLAGAIGELFF. Here the CDR3 DNA reads TGTGCCAGCAGCTTAACTCTAGCGGGAGCCATCGGGGAGCTGTTTTTT.